The source of this TCR beta chain is a study of T cells after yellow fever vaccination (dated by TCRdb to between 2018 and 2020). About the study as a whole: The SMART-Seq v4 Ultra Low Input RNA kit was used to prepare libraries from fractions with low cell numbers. To follow T-cell clones before and after both primary and booster YFV17D yellow fever vaccination, bulk TCR alpha and beta repertoires underwent longitudinal sequencing. Bulk PBMC replicates and cell subsets were isolated from blood drawn at multiple timepoints before and after both primary and secondary immunization. The cohort comprised two healthy male donors, one aged 18 to 30 and one aged 30 to 39 years. Paper-wide results and their limitations: A small share of clonotypes was detected in both CD4 and CD8 compartments, with the overlap likely arising from convergent recombination. Most clones expanded after primary vaccination (approximately 95% of CD4 and around 89% of CD8) were re-detected after the booster, suggesting that broad memory maintenance occurred. The secondary T-cell response was weaker than the primary response but faster, peaking on day 5 instead of day 15. Computational filtering was required because FACS-sorted repertoires could contain abundant contaminating clonotypes from the bulk population. Because only a couple of donors were included in the study, the extent to which the findings can be generalized is limited.

On this clonotype itself: What this receptor recognizes is not known. No per-base quality is available; no much larger clone lies one base away.

Including the terminal cysteine and phenylalanine, the CDR3 comprises 17 residues. Left in the record is the CDR3 DNA by itself, 51 bases read in frame from the first base. The germline V gene (reference sequence) supplies CDR1 DFQATT and CDR2 SNEGSKA. Trimming leaves V shorter by 2 bases and J shorter by 6 bases, with the junction holding 7 bases beyond the gene matches. This specimen's treatment or condition label, per the study, means: live attenuated yellow fever vaccine strain. A standard Ficoll-Paque protocol was used to isolate PBMCs from peripheral blood. CD4 and CD8 T-cell fractions were isolated with Dynabeads CD4 and CD8 positive selection kits. TriZol was used to extract RNA from bulk PBMCs, CD4 and CD8 fractions, and dextramer-positive and dextramer-negative fractions. The sequencer was an Illumina NovaSeq 6000. TCR cDNA was made using 5'RACE template switching, a step that added a universal primer site and unique molecular identifiers. Priming for cDNA synthesis came from both the TCR alpha and TCR beta constant segments. Library amplification involved two PCR steps, and the second step added sample barcodes and sequencing adapters. Sequencing of the libraries was done on either Illumina HiSeq 2500 (2x100 bp) or NovaSeq (2x150 bp). For the original study's pipeline: Reads were demultiplexed and collapsed into UMI consensus sequences with MIGEC, and V(D)J alignment was performed with MiXCR. Clonotypes responding to the vaccine were identified with edgeR on replicate PBMC samples, with the criteria of FDR below 0.01 and a log2 fold change above 5 up to day 15. CD4 or CD8 identity was assigned to each bulk clonotype according to whether the clonotype was present at higher abundance in the sequenced CD4 repertoire or the sequenced CD8 repertoire. Clones were called with MiXCR by TCRdb after fastp trimmed the public reads at Q25, and only in-frame beta chains were retained. Under each unique CDR3 protein, matching rows form one entry showing the most common genes and DNA. The V and J calls were not made by the authors but by TCRdb's processing. The table for this sample lists 95,000 to 150,000 distinct CDR3 sequences; approximately 9% of them were counted only once. The ten largest clonotypes hold 40% of the sample.

The sequencing used CD8+ T cells sorted from PBMCs, collected on the day of the yellow fever booster vaccination. The V gene is TRBV20-1 and the J gene is TRBJ2-1, and TRBD2 matches 16 of the central bases. This receptor was obtained from a man aged 18 to 29 who received the YFV17D yellow fever vaccine. The nucleotides read TGCAGTGCTAGACCGGGGACTAGCGGGGGGGCTGGCAATGAGCAGTTCTTC. Translated, this is CSARPGTSGGAGNEQFF.